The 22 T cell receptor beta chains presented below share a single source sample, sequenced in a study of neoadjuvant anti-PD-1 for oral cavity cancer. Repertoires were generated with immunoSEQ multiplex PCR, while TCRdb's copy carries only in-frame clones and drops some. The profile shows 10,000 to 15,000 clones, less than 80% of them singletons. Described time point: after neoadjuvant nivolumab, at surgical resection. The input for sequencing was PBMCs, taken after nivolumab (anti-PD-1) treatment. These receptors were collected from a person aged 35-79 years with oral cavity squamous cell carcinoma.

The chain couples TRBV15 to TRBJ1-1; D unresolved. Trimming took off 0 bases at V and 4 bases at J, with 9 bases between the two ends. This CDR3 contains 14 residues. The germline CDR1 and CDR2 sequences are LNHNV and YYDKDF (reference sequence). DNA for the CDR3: TGTGCCACCAGCAGAGACCCGTTGGTCACTGAAGCTTTCTTT. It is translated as CATSRDPLVTEAFF.

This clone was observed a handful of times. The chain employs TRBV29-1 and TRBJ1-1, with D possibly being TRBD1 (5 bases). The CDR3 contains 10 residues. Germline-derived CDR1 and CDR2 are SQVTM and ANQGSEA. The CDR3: CSGGEAEAFF. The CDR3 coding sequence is TGCAGTGGGGGTGAGGCTGAAGCTTTCTTT.

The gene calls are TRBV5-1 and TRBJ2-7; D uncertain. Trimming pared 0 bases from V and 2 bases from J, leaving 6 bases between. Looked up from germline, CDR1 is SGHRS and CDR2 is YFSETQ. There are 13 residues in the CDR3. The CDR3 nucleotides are TGCGCCAGCAGCTTGGCCGATACCTACGAGCAGTACTTC. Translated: CASSLADTYEQYF.

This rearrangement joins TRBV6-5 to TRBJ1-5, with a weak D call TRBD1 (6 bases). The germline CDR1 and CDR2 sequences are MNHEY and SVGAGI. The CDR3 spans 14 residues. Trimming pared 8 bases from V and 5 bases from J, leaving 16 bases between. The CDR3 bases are TGTGCCAGCCGGAGGGGGTTTGGGGATCAGCCCCAGCATTTT. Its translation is CASRRGFGDQPQHF.

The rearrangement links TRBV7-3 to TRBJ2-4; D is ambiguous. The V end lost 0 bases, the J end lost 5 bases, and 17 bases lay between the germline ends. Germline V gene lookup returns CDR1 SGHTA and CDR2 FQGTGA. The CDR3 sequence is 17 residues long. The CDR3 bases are TGTGCCAGCAGCTTAACAGCGTTAGGCCTAGGGCAAAACATTCAGTACTTC. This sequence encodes CASSLTALGLGQNIQYF.

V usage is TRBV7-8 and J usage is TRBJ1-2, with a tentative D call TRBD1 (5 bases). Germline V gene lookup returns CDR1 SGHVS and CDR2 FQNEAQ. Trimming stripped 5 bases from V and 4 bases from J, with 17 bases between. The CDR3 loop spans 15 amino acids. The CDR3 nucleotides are TGTGCCAGCAGCCCCTGGGGGGGTTATAGCTATGGCTACACCTTC. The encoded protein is CASSPWGGYSYGYTF. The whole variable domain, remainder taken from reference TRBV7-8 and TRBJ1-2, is GAGVSQSPRYKVAKRGQDVALRCDPISGHVSLFWYQQALGQGPEFLTYFQNEAQLDKSGLPSDRFFAERPEGSVSTLKIQRTQQEDSAVYLCASSPWGGYSYGYTFGSGTRLTVV.

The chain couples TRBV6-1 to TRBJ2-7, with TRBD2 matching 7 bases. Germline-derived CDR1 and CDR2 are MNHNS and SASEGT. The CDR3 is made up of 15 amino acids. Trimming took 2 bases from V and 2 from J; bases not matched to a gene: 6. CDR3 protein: CASSEFGGSTYEQYF. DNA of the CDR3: TGTGCCAGCAGTGAATTCGGGGGGAGTACCTACGAGCAGTACTTC.

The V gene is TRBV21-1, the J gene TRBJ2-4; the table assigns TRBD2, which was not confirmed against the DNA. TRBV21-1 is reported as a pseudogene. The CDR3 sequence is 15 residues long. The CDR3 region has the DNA TGTGCCAGCATAAGTCCGGAGCGAGGCAAGAACATTCAGTACTTC. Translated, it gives CASISPERGKNIQYF.

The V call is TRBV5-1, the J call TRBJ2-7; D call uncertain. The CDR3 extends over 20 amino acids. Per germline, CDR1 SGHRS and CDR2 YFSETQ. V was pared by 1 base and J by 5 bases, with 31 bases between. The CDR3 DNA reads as TGCGCCAGCAGCTTGAGAGGTAAAGGGTTGATTGTAGCCGGGTGGGACGAGCAGTACTTC. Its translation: CASSLRGKGLIVAGWDEQYF.

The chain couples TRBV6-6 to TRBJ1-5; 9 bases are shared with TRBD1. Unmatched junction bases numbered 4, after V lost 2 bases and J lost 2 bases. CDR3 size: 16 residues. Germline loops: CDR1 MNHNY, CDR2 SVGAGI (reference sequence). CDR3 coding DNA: TGTGCCAGCAGTTACCCACAGGGGGCGGGCAATCAGCCCCAGCATTTT. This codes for CASSYPQGAGNQPQHF.

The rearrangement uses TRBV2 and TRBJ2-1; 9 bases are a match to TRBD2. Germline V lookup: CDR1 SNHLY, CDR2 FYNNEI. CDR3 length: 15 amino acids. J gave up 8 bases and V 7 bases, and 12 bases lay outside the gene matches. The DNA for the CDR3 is TGTGCCAGCAAGTTGACTAGCGGAGCCAGGGATGAGCAGTTCTTC. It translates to CASKLTSGARDEQFF.

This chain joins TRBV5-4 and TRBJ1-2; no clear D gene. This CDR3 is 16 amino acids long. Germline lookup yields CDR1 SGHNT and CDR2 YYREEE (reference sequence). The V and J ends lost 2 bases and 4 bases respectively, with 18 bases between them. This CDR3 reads CASSFPDRRGVYGYTF. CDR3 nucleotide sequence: TGTGCCAGCAGCTTCCCGGACCGCCGCGGGGTCTATGGCTACACCTTC.

The CDR3, as DNA: TGTGCCAGCAGTTTATCGACAGGGGTTGCCGGCTACACCTTC. It translates to CASSLSTGVAGYTF. V is TRBV27 and J is TRBJ1-2, with TRBD1 matching 8 bases. This CDR3 spans 14 amino acids. V shed 0 bases and J 8 bases; nucleotides not matched to a gene: 5. Germline V gene lookup returns CDR1 MNHEY and CDR2 SMNVEV (reference sequence).

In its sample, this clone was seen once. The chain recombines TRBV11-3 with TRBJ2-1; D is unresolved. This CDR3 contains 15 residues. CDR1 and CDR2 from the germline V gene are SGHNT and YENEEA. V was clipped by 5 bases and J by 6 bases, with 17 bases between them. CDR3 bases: TGTGCCAGCAGCCCCGATGGCAGGAGCATCAATGAGCAGTTCTTC. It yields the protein CASSPDGRSINEQFF.

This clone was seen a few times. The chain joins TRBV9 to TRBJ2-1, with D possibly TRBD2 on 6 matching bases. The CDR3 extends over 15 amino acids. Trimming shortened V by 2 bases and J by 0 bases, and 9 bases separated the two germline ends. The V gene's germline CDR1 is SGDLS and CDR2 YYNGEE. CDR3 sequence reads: CASSVSGSSYNEQFF. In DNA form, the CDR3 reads TGTGCCAGCAGCGTTAGCGGAAGCTCCTACAATGAGCAGTTCTTC.

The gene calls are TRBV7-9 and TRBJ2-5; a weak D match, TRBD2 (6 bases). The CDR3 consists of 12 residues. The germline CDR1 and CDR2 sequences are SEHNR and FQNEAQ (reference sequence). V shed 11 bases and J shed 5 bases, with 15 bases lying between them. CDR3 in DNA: TGTGCCCTCGGGGGTGGGGAGGAGACCCAGTACTTC. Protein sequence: CALGGGEETQYF.

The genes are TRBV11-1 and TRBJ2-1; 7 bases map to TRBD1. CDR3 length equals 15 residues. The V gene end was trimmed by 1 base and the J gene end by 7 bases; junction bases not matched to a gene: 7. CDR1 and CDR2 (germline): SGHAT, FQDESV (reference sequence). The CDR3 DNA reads TGTGCCAGCAGCTTAGTGCCAGGGGGAGAAAATGAGCAGTTCTTC. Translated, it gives CASSLVPGGENEQFF.

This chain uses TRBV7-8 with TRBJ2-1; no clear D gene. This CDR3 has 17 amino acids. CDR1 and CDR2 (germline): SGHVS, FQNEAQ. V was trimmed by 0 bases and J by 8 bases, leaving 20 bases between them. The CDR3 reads CASSLARWPSMIHEQFF. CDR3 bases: TGTGCCAGCAGCTTAGCTCGGTGGCCATCGATGATCCATGAGCAGTTCTTC.

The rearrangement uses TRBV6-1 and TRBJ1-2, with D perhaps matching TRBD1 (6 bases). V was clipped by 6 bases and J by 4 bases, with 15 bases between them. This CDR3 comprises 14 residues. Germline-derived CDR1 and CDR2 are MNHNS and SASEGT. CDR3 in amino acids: CASRHTGFIYGYTF. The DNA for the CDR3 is TGTGCCAGCAGGCACACAGGGTTCATCTATGGCTACACCTTC.

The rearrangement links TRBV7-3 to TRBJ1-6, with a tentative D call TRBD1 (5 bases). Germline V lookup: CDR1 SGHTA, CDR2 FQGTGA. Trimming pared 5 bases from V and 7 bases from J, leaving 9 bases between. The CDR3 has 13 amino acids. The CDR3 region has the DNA TGTGCCAGCAGCACCCAGGGAAATTCACCCCTCCACTTT. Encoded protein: CASSTQGNSPLHF. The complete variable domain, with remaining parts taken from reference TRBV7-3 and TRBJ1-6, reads GAGVSQTPSNKVTEKGKYVELRCDPISGHTALYWYRQSLGQGPEFLIYFQGTGAADDSGLPNDRFFAVRPEGSVSTLKIQRTERGDSAVYLCASSTQGNSPLHFGNGTRLTVT.

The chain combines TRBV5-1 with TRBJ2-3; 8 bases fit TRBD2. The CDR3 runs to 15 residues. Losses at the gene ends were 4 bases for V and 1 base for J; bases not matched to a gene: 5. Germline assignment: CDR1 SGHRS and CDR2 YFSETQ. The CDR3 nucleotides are TGCGCCAGCAGCCCGGGAGGGCCACGCACAGATACGCAGTATTTT. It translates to CASSPGGPRTDTQYF.

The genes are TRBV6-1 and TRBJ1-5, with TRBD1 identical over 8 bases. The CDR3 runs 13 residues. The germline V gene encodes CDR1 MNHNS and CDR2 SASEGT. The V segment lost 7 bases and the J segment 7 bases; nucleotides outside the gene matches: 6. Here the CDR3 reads CASIGQGHQPQHF. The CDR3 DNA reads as TGTGCCAGCATCGGACAGGGCCACCAGCCCCAGCATTTT.